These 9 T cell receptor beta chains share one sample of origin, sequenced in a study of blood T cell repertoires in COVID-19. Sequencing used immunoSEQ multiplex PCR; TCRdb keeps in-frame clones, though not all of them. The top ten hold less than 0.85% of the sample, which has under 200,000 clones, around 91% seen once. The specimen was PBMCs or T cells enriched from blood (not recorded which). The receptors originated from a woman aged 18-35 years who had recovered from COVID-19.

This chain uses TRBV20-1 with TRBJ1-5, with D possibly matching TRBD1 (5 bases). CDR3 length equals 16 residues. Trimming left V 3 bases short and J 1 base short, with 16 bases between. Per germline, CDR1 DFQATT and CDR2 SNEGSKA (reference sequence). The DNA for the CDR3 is TGCAGTGCTAGTCGACAGTCGCCCTTAAGCAATCAGCCCCAGCATTTT. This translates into CSASRQSPLSNQPQHF.

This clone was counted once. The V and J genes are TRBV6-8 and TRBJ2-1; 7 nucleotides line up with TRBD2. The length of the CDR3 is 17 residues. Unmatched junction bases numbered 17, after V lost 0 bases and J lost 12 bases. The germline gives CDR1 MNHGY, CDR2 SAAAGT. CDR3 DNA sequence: TGTGCCAGCAGTTACTCGATTTCCGCGGGAGCCCTCGGTGGGCAGTTCTTC. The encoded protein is CASSYSISAGALGGQFF.

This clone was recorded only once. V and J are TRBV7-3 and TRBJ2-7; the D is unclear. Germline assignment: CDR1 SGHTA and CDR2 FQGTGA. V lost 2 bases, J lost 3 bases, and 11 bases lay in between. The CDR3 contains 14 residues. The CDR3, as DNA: TGTGCCAGCAGCTTATCCCCAGGAAACTACGAGCAGTACTTC. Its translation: CASSLSPGNYEQYF.

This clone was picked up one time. Written as DNA, the CDR3 is TGTGCCAGCAGCGCGAGACTAGCGTCTCAAGAGACCCAGTACTTC. It codes for CASSARLASQETQYF. The rearrangement uses TRBV9 and TRBJ2-5; 8 bases map to TRBD2. Germline assignment: CDR1 SGDLS and CDR2 YYNGEE. Unmatched junction bases numbered 6, after V lost 3 bases and J lost 2 bases. The CDR3 totals 15 residues.

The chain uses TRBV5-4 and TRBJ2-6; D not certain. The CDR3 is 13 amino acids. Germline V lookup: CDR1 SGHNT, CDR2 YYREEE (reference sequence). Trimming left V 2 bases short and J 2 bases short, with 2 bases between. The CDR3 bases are TGTGCCAGCAGCTTCGCTGGGGCCAACGTCCTGACTTTC. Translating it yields CASSFAGANVLTF.

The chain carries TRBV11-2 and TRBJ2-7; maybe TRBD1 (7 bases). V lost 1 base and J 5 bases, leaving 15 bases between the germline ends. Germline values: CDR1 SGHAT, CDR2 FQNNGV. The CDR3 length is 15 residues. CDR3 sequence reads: CASSLVEGATNEQYF. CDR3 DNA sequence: TGTGCCAGCAGCTTAGTGGAGGGGGCGACCAACGAGCAGTACTTC. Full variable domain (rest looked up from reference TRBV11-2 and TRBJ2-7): EAGVAQSPRYKIIEKRQSVAFWCNPISGHATLYWYQQILGQGPKLLIQFQNNGVVDDSQLPKDRFSAERLKGVDSTLKIQPAKLEDSAVYLCASSLVEGATNEQYFGPGTRLTVT.

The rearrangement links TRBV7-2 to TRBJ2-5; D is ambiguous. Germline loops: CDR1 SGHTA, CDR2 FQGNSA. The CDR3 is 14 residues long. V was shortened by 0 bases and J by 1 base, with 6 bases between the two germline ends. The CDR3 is CASSLARSQETQYF. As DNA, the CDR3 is TGTGCCAGCAGCTTAGCGCGGTCCCAAGAGACCCAGTACTTC.

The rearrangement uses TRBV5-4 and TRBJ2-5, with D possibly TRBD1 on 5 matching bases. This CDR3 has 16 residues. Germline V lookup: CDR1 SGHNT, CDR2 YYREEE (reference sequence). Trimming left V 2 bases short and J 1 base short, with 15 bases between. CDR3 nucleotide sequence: TGTGCCAGCAGCTTCTTGAGGCAGGGTGGCCAAGAGACCCAGTACTTC. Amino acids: CASSFLRQGGQETQYF.

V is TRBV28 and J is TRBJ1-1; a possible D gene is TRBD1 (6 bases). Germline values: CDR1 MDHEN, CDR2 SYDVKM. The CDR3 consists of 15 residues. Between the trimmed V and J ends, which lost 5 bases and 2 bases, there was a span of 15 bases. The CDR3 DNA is TGTGCCAGCAGTATCCAGGGGTGGGGAAACACTGAAGCTTTCTTT. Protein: CASSIQGWGNTEAFF. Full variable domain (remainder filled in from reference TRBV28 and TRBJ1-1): DVKVTQSSRYLVKRTGEKVFLECVQDMDHENMFWYRQDPGLGLRLIYFSYDVKMKEKGDIPEGYSVSREKKERFSLILESASTNQTSMYLCASSIQGWGNTEAFFGQGTRLTVV.